The rows below give T cell receptor beta chains drawn from one sample of a study of CD8 T cells in ankylosing spondylitis. TCRdb used MiXCR to reprocess the 5' RACE reads, holding one entry per CDR3 protein. Found here are about 220,000 distinct CDR3 sequences, 5.5% to 7.5% of them singletons; the top ten hold approximately 14%. Sequenced input: blood, either unsorted or a sorted T cell fraction (not recorded which). All receptors come from a male donor with ankylosing spondylitis. Both conserved end residues are trimmed from each CDR3.

v_call	j_call	cdr3_aa
TRBV28	TRBJ1-1	ASSSRQGGTEAF
TRBV7-9	TRBJ2-1	ASSLKTSGNNEQF
TRBV9	TRBJ2-7	ASSVAGGGSYEQY
TRBV5-5	TRBJ1-2	ASSVGLPGSGYT
TRBV5-1	TRBJ1-2	ASSSDSARQT
TRBV30	TRBJ2-2	AWGYTGELF
TRBV27	TRBJ2-7	ASMSISYEQY
TRBV20-1	TRBJ1-1	SARKYWYTEAF
TRBV20-1	TRBJ1-6	SAPDRDSYNSPLH
TRBV11-2	TRBJ2-7	ASSLYWAGTYYEQY
TRBV27	TRBJ2-7	ASSLRASGRSYEQY
TRBV11-2	TRBJ1-5	ASSLKPGPNQPQH